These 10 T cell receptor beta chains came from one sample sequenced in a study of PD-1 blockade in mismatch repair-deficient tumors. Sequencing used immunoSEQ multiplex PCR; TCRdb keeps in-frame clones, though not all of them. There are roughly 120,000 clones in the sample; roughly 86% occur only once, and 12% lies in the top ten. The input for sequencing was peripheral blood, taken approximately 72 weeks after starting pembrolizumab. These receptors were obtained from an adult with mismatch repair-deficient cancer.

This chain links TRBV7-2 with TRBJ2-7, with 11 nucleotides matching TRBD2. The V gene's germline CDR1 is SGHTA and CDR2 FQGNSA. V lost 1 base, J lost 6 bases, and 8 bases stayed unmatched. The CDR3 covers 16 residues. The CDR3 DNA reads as TGTGCCAGCAGCTTAGGACTAGCGGGACCCTTTCTCGAGCAGTACTTC. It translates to CASSLGLAGPFLEQYF. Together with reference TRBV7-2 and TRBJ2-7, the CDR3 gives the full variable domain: GAGVSQSPSNKVTEKGKDVELRCDPISGHTALYWYRQSLGQGLEFLIYFQGNSAPDKSGLPSDRFSAERTGGSVSTLTIQRTQQEDSAVYLCASSLGLAGPFLEQYFGPGTRLTVT.

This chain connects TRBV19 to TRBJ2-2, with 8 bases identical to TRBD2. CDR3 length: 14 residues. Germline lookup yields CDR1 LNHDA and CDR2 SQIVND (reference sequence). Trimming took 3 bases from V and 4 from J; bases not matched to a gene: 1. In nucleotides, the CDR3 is TGTGCCAGTAGTATGGGGACTAGCACCGGGGAGCTGTTTTTT. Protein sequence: CASSMGTSTGELFF. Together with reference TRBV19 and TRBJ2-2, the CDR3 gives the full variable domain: DGGITQSPKYLFRKEGQNVTLSCEQNLNHDAMYWYRQDPGQGLRLIYYSQIVNDFQKGDIAEGYSVSREKKESFPLTVTSAQKNPTAFYLCASSMGTSTGELFFGEGSRLTVL.

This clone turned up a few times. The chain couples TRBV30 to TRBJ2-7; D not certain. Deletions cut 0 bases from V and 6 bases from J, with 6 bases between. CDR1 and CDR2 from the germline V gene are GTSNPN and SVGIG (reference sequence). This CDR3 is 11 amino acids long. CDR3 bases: TGTGCCTGGAGTGTACGGTTCGAGCAGTACTTC. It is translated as CAWSVRFEQYF.

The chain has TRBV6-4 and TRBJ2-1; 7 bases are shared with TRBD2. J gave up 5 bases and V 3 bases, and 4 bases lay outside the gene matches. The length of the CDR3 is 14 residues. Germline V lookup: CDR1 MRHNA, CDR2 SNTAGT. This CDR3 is CASSEGRENNEQFF. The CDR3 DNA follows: TGTGCCAGCAGTGAGGGGCGGGAGAACAATGAGCAGTTCTTC.

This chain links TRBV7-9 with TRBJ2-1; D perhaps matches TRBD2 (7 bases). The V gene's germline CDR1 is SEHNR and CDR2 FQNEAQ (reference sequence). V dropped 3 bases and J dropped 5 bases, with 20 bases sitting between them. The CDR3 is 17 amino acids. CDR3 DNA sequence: TGTGCCAGCAGCTTGGTGATGGGGGGGCGGATGAACAATGAGCAGTTCTTC. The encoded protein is CASSLVMGGRMNNEQFF.

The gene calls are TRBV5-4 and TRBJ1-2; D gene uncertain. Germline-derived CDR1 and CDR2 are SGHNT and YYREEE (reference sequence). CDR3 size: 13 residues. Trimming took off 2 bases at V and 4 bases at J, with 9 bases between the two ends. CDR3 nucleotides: TGTGCCAGCAGCTTCCAGCAGCTCTATGGCTACACCTTC. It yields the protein CASSFQQLYGYTF.

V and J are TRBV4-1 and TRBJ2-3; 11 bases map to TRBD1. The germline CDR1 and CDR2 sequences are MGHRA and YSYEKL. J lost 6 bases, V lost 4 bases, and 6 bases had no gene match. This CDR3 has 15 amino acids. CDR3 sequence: CASSLRTGGRDTQYF. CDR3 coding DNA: TGCGCCAGCAGCCTTCGGACAGGGGGCCGTGATACGCAGTATTTT.

The CDR3 bases are TGTGCCAGCAGTTTAGGGCTAGCGGGAGTAAAACACGAGCAGTACTTC. It codes for CASSLGLAGVKHEQYF. The rearrangement joins TRBV28 to TRBJ2-7, with TRBD2 identical over 10 bases. CDR3 size: 16 residues. J gave up 5 bases and V 2 bases, and 9 bases lay outside the gene matches. Germline V CDR1 and CDR2: MDHEN, SYDVKM.

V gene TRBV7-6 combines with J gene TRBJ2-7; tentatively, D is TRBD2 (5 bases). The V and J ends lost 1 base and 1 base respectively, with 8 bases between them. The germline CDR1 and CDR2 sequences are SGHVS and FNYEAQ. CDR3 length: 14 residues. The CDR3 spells CASSLEPGSYEQYF. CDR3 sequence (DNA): TGTGCCAGCAGCTTAGAGCCGGGGTCCTACGAGCAGTACTTC.

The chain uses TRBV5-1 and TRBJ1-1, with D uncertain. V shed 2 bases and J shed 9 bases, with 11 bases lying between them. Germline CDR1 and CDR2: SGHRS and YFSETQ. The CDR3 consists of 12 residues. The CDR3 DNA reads TGCGCCAGCAGCTTCGGAAGTCGCCAAGCTTTCTTT. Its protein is CASSFGSRQAFF.